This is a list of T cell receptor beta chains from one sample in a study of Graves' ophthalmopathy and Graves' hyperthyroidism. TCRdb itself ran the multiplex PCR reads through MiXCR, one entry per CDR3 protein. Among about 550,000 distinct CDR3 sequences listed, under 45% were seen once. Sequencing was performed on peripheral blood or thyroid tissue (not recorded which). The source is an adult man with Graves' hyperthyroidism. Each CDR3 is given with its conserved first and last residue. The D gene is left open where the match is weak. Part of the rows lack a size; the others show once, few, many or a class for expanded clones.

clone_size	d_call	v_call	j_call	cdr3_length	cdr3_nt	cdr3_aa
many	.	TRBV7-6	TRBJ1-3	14	TGTGCCAGCAGCTCCGATATCTCTGGAAACACCATATATTTT	CASSSDISGNTIYF
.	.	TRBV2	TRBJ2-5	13	TGTGCCAGCAGTGCCTCCGAGCAAGAGACCCAGTACTTC	CASSASEQETQYF
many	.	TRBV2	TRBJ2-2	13	TGTGCCAGCAGGGCCCTATCAGTAAGGGAGCTGTTTTTT	CASRALSVRELFF
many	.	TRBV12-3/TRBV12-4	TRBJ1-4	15	TGTGCCAGCAGTGACATCAGGCAAGCGGGTGAAAAACTGTTTTTT	CASSDIRQAGEKLFF
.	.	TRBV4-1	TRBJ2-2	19	TGCGCCAGCAGCCAAGACAATCCCCAGGGGACTGCGAACACCGGGGAGCTGTTTTTT	CASSQDNPQGTANTGELFF
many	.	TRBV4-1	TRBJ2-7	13	TGCGCCAGCAGCCAAGTGGGGGACTACGAGCAGTACTTC	CASSQVGDYEQYF
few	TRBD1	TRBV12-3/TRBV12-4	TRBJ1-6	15	TGTGCCAGCACCACAGGGGCGAGGTATAATTCACCCCTCCACTTT	CASTTGARYNSPLHF
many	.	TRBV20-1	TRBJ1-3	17	TGCAGTGCTAGAGATTCGGCGATACCCATCTCTGGAAACACCATATATTTT	CSARDSAIPISGNTIYF
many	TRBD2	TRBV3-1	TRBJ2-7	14	TGTGCCAGCAGCCAAGGTCTAGCGGGAGGCGAGCAGTACTTC	CASSQGLAGGEQYF
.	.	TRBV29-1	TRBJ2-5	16	TGCAGCGTTGAAGAACTGGTCGATACGGGGGAAGAGACCCAGTACTTC	CSVEELVDTGEETQYF
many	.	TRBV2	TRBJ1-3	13	TGTGCCAGCAGGGGAAAGACCACCTCCGGCGGGAATTTT	CASRGKTTSGGNF
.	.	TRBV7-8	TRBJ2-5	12	TGTGCCAGCAGCCTAGGCCCAGAGACCCAGAACTTC	CASSLGPETQNF
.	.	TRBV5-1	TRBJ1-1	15	TGCGCCAGCAGCTTGGGTACGACAGTGAACACTGAAGCTTTCTTT	CASSLGTTVNTEAFF
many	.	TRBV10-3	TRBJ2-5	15	TGTGCCATCAGTAGAGGAGGGGGCGCGGTGGAGACCCAGTACTTC	CAISRGGGAVETQYF
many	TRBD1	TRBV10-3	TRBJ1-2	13	TGTGCCATCAGTGACTCGGACAGGGATGGCTACACCTTC	CAISDSDRDGYTF
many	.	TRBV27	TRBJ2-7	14	TGTGCCAGCAGTACCCTACAGGGCTCCTACGAGCAGTACTTC	CASSTLQGSYEQYF
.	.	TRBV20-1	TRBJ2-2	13	TGCAGTGCTAGAGATCTTGGGCGCGGGGAGCTGTTTTTT	CSARDLGRGELFF
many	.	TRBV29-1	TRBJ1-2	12	TGCAGCGTTGGTTGGGGGGCCGATGGCTACACCTTC	CSVGWGADGYTF
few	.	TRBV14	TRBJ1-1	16	TGTGCCAGCAGCCTAACCACCGGGACAAAGAGCACTGAAGCTTTCTTT	CASSLTTGTKSTEAFF
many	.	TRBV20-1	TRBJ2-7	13	TGCAGTGCTAACCCGGGACCCCTCGCCGAGCAGTACTTC	CSANPGPLAEQYF
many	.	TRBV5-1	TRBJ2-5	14	TGCGCCAGCAGCTTGCCCACCGGGAGCGAGACCCAGTACTTC	CASSLPTGSETQYF
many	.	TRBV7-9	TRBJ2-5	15	TGTGCCAGCAGCCCGGGACTGCAAGACCAAGAGACCCAGTACTTC	CASSPGLQDQETQYF
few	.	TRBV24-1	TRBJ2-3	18	TGTGCCACCAGTGACGTGGGGCTAGAGAATCGGTACACAGATACGCAGTATTTT	CATSDVGLENRYTDTQYF
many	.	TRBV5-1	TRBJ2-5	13	TGCGCCAGCAGCTCGACAGAGCAAGAGACCCAGTACTTC	CASSSTEQETQYF
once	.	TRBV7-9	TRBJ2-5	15	TGTGCCAGCAGTCCCTACCAGGGGCATGCGGAGACCCAGTACTTC	CASSPYQGHAETQYF
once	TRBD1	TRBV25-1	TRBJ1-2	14	TGTGCCAGCAGTGAATCGACAGGGGGCTATGGCTACACCTTC	CASSESTGGYGYTF
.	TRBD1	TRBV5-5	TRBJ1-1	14	TGTGCCAGCAGCCGGGGACAGGGGCTGCCTGAAGCTTTCTTT	CASSRGQGLPEAFF
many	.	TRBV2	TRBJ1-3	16	TGTGCCAGCAGTGATGTACAGGGCCTTTCTGGAAACACCATATATTTT	CASSDVQGLSGNTIYF
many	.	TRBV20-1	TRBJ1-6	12	TGCAGTGCCAGCACGGGGAATTCACCCCTCCACTTT	CSASTGNSPLHF
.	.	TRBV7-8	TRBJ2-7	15	TGTGCCAGCAGCTCAACATCGGCCCTACCCTACGAGCAGTACTTC	CASSSTSALPYEQYF
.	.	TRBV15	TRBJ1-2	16	TGTGCCACCAGCAGTTACTCGAATAATTCCCCTTATGGCTACACCTTC	CATSSYSNNSPYGYTF
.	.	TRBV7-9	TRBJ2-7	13	TGTGCCAGCAGCCTCACAGGGTACTACGAGCAGTACTTC	CASSLTGYYEQYF
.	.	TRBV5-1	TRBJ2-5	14	TGCGCCAGCAGCTTAGTAAGTCTCCAAGAGACCCAGTACTTC	CASSLVSLQETQYF
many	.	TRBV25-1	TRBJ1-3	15	TGTGCCAGCAGTGAATATGGGGGGACTGGAAACACCATATATTTT	CASSEYGGTGNTIYF
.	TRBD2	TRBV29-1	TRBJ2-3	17	TGCAGCGTTGATCTTCTAGCGGGGGATCGAAGCACAGATACGCAGTATTTT	CSVDLLAGDRSTDTQYF
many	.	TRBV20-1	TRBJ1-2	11	TGCAGTGCTGTAATGGACTATGGCTACACCTTC	CSAVMDYGYTF
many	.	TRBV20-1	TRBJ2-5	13	TGCAGTGCTAGAGGGGGCAGCCAAGAGACCCAGTACTTC	CSARGGSQETQYF
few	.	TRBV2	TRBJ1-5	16	TGTGCCAGCAGGGAGGCCCCCGGGACGGCCCAAGAGCCCCAGCATTTT	CASREAPGTAQEPQHF
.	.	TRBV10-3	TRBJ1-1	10	TGTGGTGTTAGGGGCACTGAAGCTTTCTTT	CGVRGTEAFF
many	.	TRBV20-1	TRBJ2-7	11	TGCAGTGCCCCTTTTGGAGGGGAGCAGTACTTC	CSAPFGGEQYF
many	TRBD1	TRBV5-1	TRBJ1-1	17	TGCGCCAGCAGCCACGATGACAGGGGGCGAGGTAGCACTGAAGCTTTCTTT	CASSHDDRGRGSTEAFF
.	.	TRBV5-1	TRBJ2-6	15	TGCGTCAGCAGTCTTGGGAGTTCTGGGGCCAACGTCCTGACTTTC	CVSSLGSSGANVLTF
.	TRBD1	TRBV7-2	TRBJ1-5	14	TGTGCCAGCAGCGAGGACAGGGGACAAGAGACCCAGCATTTT	CASSEDRGQETQHF
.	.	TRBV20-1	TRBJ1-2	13	TGCAGTGCTACGAGGGATGGCCCCTATGGCTACACCTTC	CSATRDGPYGYTF
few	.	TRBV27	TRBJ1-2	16	TGTGCCAGCAGTTTCTTAACGGGTGGATCTAACTATGGCTACACCTTC	CASSFLTGGSNYGYTF
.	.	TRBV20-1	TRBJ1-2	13	TGCAGTGCTAGAGAACAGGGACTCTGTGGCTACACCTTC	CSAREQGLCGYTF
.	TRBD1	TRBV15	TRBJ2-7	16	TGTGCCACCAGCAGACGCACCGGGACAGGGGTCTACGAGCAGTACTTC	CATSRRTGTGVYEQYF
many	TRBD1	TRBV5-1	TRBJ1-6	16	TGCGCCAGCAGCATTGGACAGGGAAGCTTCCATTCACCCCTCCACTTT	CASSIGQGSFHSPLHF
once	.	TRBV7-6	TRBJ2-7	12	TGTGCCAGGGGAGGGGGCCGCAGCGAGCAGTACTTC	CARGGGRSEQYF
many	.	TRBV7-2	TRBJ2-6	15	TGTGCCAGCACCCTTGGGACATCTGGGGCCAACGTCCTGACTTTC	CASTLGTSGANVLTF